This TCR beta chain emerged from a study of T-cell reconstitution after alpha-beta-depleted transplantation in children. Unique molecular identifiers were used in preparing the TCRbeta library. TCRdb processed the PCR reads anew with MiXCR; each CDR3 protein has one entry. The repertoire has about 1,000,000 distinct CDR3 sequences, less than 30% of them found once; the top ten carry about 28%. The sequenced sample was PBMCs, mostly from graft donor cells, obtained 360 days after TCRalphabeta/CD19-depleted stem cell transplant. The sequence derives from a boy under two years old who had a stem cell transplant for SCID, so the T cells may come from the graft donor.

CDR3: CASSQEGKGLGYTF. The DNA for the CDR3 is TGCGCCAGCAGCCAAGAAGGAAAAGGGCTAGGCTACACCTTC. The chain links TRBV4-1 to TRBJ1-2; D not resolved. Deletions cut 0 bases from V and 8 bases from J, with 13 bases between. The CDR3 totals 14 residues. Germline V lookup: CDR1 MGHRA, CDR2 YSYEKL.